Listed below are T cell receptor beta chains from one sample, sequenced in a study of cytomegalovirus exposure and HLA in healthy donors. The data were produced by immunoSEQ multiplex PCR, yet TCRdb's version contains in-frame clones alone and is incomplete. The table lists 170,000 or so clones, roughly 80% of them singletons. Sequencing was carried out using PBMCs. The receptors were gathered from a boy aged 2 to 10 in good health and CMV-seronegative. The CDR3 runs from the conserved cysteine through the conserved F or W. A D gene is named only where the DNA matches it firmly. Expanded clones are given a class, and other clones once, few, many or no size at all.

>TRBJ2-7|TRBV10-3|.|.
TGTGCCATCAGTGAAACGGTCTCCTACGAGCAGTACTTC
CAISETVSYEQYF
>TRBJ2-1|TRBV19|TRBD2|once
TGTGCCAGCGCGACTAGCGGGTACAATGAGCAGTTCTTC
CASATSGYNEQFF
>TRBJ2-7|TRBV6-1|.|.
TGTGCCAGCAGGGGGTGGACTGATACCTACGAGCAGTACTTC
CASRGWTDTYEQYF
>TRBJ2-3|TRBV7-2|TRBD1|.
TGTGCCAGCAGCTTAGTAGGAGGACAGGCCGGTGGTACGCAGTATTTT
CASSLVGGQAGGTQYF
>TRBJ1-2|TRBV5-4|.|.
TGTGCCAGCAGTCTAGCAGGGGCAGATAACTATGGCTACACCTTC
CASSLAGADNYGYTF
>TRBJ1-1|TRBV5-4|.|.
TGTGCCATTCTATTGGGGCCAAGTGAAGCTTTCTTT
CAILLGPSEAFF
>TRBJ1-4|TRBV7-9|.|.
TGTGCCAGCAGCTATGGTGCCGGGAGCGAAAAACTGTTTTTT
CASSYGAGSEKLFF
>TRBJ2-4|TRBV4-1|TRBD1|few
TGCGCCAGCAGCCAAGACGGGACAGGGCATCCGTTGGACATTCAGTACTTC
CASSQDGTGHPLDIQYF
>TRBJ2-7|TRBV7-2|.|.
TGTGCCAGCAGCTTATCTTACGAGCAGTACTTC
CASSLSYEQYF
>TRBJ2-3|TRBV12-5|TRBD1|.
TGTGCTGTCCGGGACAGGGATGTAGATACGCAGTATTTT
CAVRDRDVDTQYF
>TRBJ1-2|TRBV5-1|TRBD1|.
TGCGCCAGCAGCTTGGAGGGGGCGGCTAACTATGGCTACACCTTC
CASSLEGAANYGYTF
>TRBJ1-2|TRBV20-1|.|.
TGCAGTGCTAGAGACTACTATGGCTACACCTTC
CSARDYYGYTF
>TRBJ1-1|TRBV19|.|few
TGTGCCAGTAGTATAGAGGGAGCGACTGAAGCTTTCTTT
CASSIEGATEAFF
>TRBJ1-5|TRBV29-1|TRBD1|once
TGCAGCGTTGAAGCGGGCACAGGGGGCCGTAATCCCAATCAGCCCCAGCATTTT
CSVEAGTGGRNPNQPQHF
>TRBJ2-7|TRBV10-3|.|.
TGTGCCATCAGTCCCGTCGACAGATACTACGAGCAGTACTTC
CAISPVDRYYEQYF
>TRBJ2-5|TRBV28|TRBD1|.
TGTGCCAGCAGTTTCCCCGGGACAGGGGGAGAGACCCAGTACTTC
CASSFPGTGGETQYF
>TRBJ2-3|TRBV6-5|.|.
TGTGCCAGCAGGAGGACAGAGGCCACAGATACGCAGTATTTT
CASRRTEATDTQYF
>TRBJ2-7|TRBV6-1|.|.
TGTGCCAGCAGTGATCAGCGGGTAATTCTCTACGAGCAGTACTTC
CASSDQRVILYEQYF
>TRBJ2-3|TRBV19|TRBD1|.
TGTGCCAGTAGTATGGACAGGGCGAGAGGGGCAGATACGCAGTATTTT
CASSMDRARGADTQYF
>TRBJ2-5|TRBV15|.|few
TGTGCCATCGGGACACCACCTGAGCAGTACTTC
CAIGTPPEQYF
>TRBJ1-2|TRBV2|.|.
TGTGCCAGCAGGGCAGACTATGGCTACACCTTC
CASRADYGYTF
>TRBJ1-6|TRBV6-5|.|.
TGTGCCAGCAGGACCATCGGACAGAGCAATTCACCCCTCCACTTT
CASRTIGQSNSPLHF
>TRBJ1-2|TRBV29-1|.|.
TGCAGCGTTGCGCGACAGATGAACTATGGCTACACCTTC
CSVARQMNYGYTF
>TRBJ2-3|TRBV5-1|TRBD2|.
TGCGCCAGCAGCTTTAGTTCTGGGAGGACTAGCGGGGCCAGCACAGATACGCAGTATTTT
CASSFSSGRTSGASTDTQYF
>TRBJ2-7|TRBV9|TRBD1|.
TGTGCCAGCAGCGTAGGGGACAGGGGGTTGTACGAGCAGTACTTC
CASSVGDRGLYEQYF
>TRBJ1-5|TRBV27|.|.
TGTGCCAGCAGTTTCTATAGCAATCAGCCCCAGCATTTT
CASSFYSNQPQHF
>TRBJ2-3|TRBV5-1|TRBD2|few
TGCGCCAGCAGCTCGACTAGCGGCACAGATACGCAGTATTTT
CASSSTSGTDTQYF
>TRBJ2-7|TRBV4-1|TRBD2|.
TGCGCCAGCAGCCAAATAGCGGGGGCTTCCTACGAGCAGTACTTC
CASSQIAGASYEQYF
>TRBJ2-5|TRBV13|TRBD2|once
TGTGCCAGCAGCTTTGCCCGGACTAGCCTCTCCCAAGAGACCCAGTACTTC
CASSFARTSLSQETQYF
>TRBJ2-1|TRBV5-4|TRBD2|.
TGTGCCAGCCTAGCGGGAGGGAACAATGAGCAGTTCTTC
CASLAGGNNEQFF
>TRBJ1-2|TRBV9|TRBD1|.
TGTGCCAGCAGCCCTTCCGGACAGGGGACTGAAAACTATGGCTACACCTTC
CASSPSGQGTENYGYTF
>TRBJ1-5|TRBV5-3|TRBD1|.
TGTGCCAGAAGCTTGGTTGGACAGGGAAGTTATCAGCCCCAGCATTTT
CARSLVGQGSYQPQHF
>TRBJ2-3|TRBV10-3|TRBD2|once
TGTGCCATCAGGAAGACTAGCGGAGCCTGGGGGAGCACAGATACGCAGTATTTT
CAIRKTSGAWGSTDTQYF
>TRBJ2-3|TRBV4-1|TRBD2|.
TGCGCCAGCAGCCAAGTTAGGCTAGCGGGAGGGTACACAGATACGCAGTATTTT
CASSQVRLAGGYTDTQYF
>TRBJ1-1|TRBV11-2|.|.
TGTGCCAGCAGCTCTAGTATGGTCTTGCATTTAGCTTTCTTT
CASSSSMVLHLAFF
>TRBJ2-3|TRBV4-2|.|.
TGTGCCAGCAGCCAGGCCAGTAGCCAAACAGATACGCAGTATTTT
CASSQASSQTDTQYF
>TRBJ2-7|TRBV5-3|.|.
TGTGCCAGAAGCCAGGACGGGAGTTCCTACGAGCAGTACTTC
CARSQDGSSYEQYF
>TRBJ2-1|TRBV19|.|once
TGTGCCAGTAGTGGTATAGGGGGCTCCTACAATGAGCAGTTCTTC
CASSGIGGSYNEQFF
>TRBJ2-7|TRBV28|TRBD1|.
TGTGCCAGCAGTTCCCGGGACAGGGGGCTGAAGCAGTACTTC
CASSSRDRGLKQYF
>TRBJ2-7|TRBV18|TRBD1|.
TGTGCCAGCTCACCCACAGGGGGACAGGGTGTCTACGAGCAGTACTTC
CASSPTGGQGVYEQYF
>TRBJ1-1|TRBV6-5|TRBD1|.
TGTGCCAGCACCGGACGGGACAGAGCTGAAGCTTTCTTT
CASTGRDRAEAFF
>TRBJ2-2|TRBV12-5|.|few
TGTGCTAGTGACCTCGGGGGTTCTTTCGACACCGGGGAGCTGTTTTTT
CASDLGGSFDTGELFF
>TRBJ1-2|TRBV7-9|.|.
TGTGCCAGCAGCTTGGGGGGTGGGGCTGACACCTTC
CASSLGGGADTF
>TRBJ1-2|TRBV20-1|.|.
TGCAGTGTGGGGGCAGCCTATGGCTACACCTTC
CSVGAAYGYTF
>TRBJ1-5|TRBV2|.|.
TGTGCCAGCAGTAGGTCATGGGCCCTACCTAATCAGCCCCAGCATTTT
CASSRSWALPNQPQHF
>TRBJ2-5|TRBV6-1|TRBD2|.
TGTGCCAGCAGTGAAGCGGCGCGCGGGAGGTGGGAGACCCAGTACTTC
CASSEAARGRWETQYF